This is a list of T cell receptor beta chains from one sample in a study of OX40 agonist ivuxolimab in advanced cancers. Repertoires were generated with immunoSEQ multiplex PCR, while TCRdb's copy carries only in-frame clones and drops some. The data contain more than 50,000 clones, 60% to 80% of them seen just once; the ten biggest clones take up around 4.6%. Sequencing used CD4+ or CD8+ T cells sorted from blood, obtained in a trial of the OX40 agonist ivuxolimab. The receptors originated from an adult with an advanced solid tumor such as melanoma, head and neck, liver or kidney cancer. Both conserved end residues are part of each CDR3. D genes are given only for firm matches. Rows may omit the clone size; those that give it use once, few, many or a size class.

abundance	j_gene	v_gene	d_gene	CDR3nt	CDR3aa
-	TRBJ2-7	TRBV5-8	TRBD2	TGTGCCAGCACCATTAGCGGGAGGGCCCCCGAGCAGTACTTC	CASTISGRAPEQYF
-	TRBJ2-3	TRBV30	TRBD2	TGTGCCTGGAGTGCCGGACTAGCGGGAGGATCTACGCAGTATTTT	CAWSAGLAGGSTQYF
-	TRBJ2-3	TRBV12-5	-	TGTGCTAGTGTGGGGTGGGAAGCAGATACGCAGTATTTT	CASVGWEADTQYF
-	TRBJ1-2	TRBV18	-	TGTGCCAGCTCCCCCACGCCGGGACAAACAACGTATGGCTACACCTTC	CASSPTPGQTTYGYTF
-	TRBJ1-1	TRBV5-1	-	TGCGCCAGCAGCCCCGGGTCTAACTCCATGAACACTGAAGCTTTCTTT	CASSPGSNSMNTEAFF
-	TRBJ2-2	TRBV6-6	TRBD1	TGTGCCAGCAGGACCGGGACAGGCAGTTCTAGGGAGCTGTTTTTT	CASRTGTGSSRELFF
-	TRBJ2-1	TRBV30	-	TGTGCCTGGAGTAAGAAAGGGGGGAATGAGCAGTTCTTC	CAWSKKGGNEQFF
once	TRBJ1-1	TRBV4-3	-	TGCGCCAGCAGCCAAGGACAGAGACCCCTGGACACTGAAGCTTTCTTT	CASSQGQRPLDTEAFF
-	TRBJ2-5	TRBV19	-	TGTGCCAGTAGTATGGGGCAGGGTGTGGAGACCCAGTACTTC	CASSMGQGVETQYF
-	TRBJ1-1	TRBV10-1	-	TGCGCCAGCAGTGAGACTAACAGGGTCGGGAACACTGAAGCTTTCTTT	CASSETNRVGNTEAFF
-	TRBJ2-7	TRBV28	-	TGTGCCACCGCCGGGCGGGGACCCTACGAGCAGTACTTC	CATAGRGPYEQYF
-	TRBJ2-1	TRBV19	TRBD1	TGTGCCAGTAGTTTTGGACAGGGTCCTAATGAGCAGTTCTTC	CASSFGQGPNEQFF
-	TRBJ2-7	TRBV28	-	TGTGCCACAGGGACCGTCTACGAGCAGTACTTC	CATGTVYEQYF
-	TRBJ1-1	TRBV29-1	-	TGCAGCGTTGGTGTTTGGGGCACAGAAGCTTTCTTT	CSVGVWGTEAFF
-	TRBJ1-4	TRBV7-8	TRBD1	TGTGCCAGCAGGGCATCAGGGGGGGAGGGAGAAAAACTGTTTTTT	CASRASGGEGEKLFF
few	TRBJ2-4	TRBV29-1	TRBD2	TGCAGCGTCGGCACCACTAGCGGAGGGGGGGGAAACATTCAGTACTTC	CSVGTTSGGGGNIQYF
-	TRBJ2-3	TRBV29-1	-	TGCAGCGTTGACCGGACCTACACAGATACGCAGTATTTT	CSVDRTYTDTQYF